These T cell receptor beta chains were read from a single sample in a study of T-cell reconstitution after alpha-beta-depleted transplantation in children. TCRdb redid the calling of the PCR reads with MiXCR, one entry per CDR3 protein. The sample lists about 900,000 distinct CDR3 sequences; about 26% were seen once. Material: PBMCs, mostly from graft donor cells, obtained 360 days after TCRalphabeta/CD19-depleted stem cell transplant. The origin of the receptors is a boy under two years old who had a stem cell transplant for SCID, so the T cells may come from the graft donor. Both conserved end residues are part of each CDR3. A D gene is named only where the DNA matches it firmly. Clone size is shown for a subset of rows, as once, few, many or a class of expanded clone.

D: .
J: TRBJ2-5
size: .
length: 13
V: TRBV5-6
CDR3: CARSPGLRETQYF
DNA: TGTGCCAGGAGCCCCGGCCTCCGGGAGACCCAGTACTTC

D: .
J: TRBJ1-5
size: .
length: 13
V: TRBV20-1
CDR3: CSATRASNQPQHF
DNA: TGCAGTGCTACGCGGGCTAGCAATCAGCCCCAGCATTTT

D: .
J: TRBJ2-6
size: few
length: 17
V: TRBV5-1
CDR3: CASTPLGRTSGANVLTF
DNA: TGCGCCAGCACCCCACTCGGGCGGACCTCTGGGGCCAACGTCCTGACTTTC

D: .
J: TRBJ2-3
size: .
length: 17
V: TRBV10-3
CDR3: CAISDPQGHSSTDTQYF
DNA: TGTGCCATCAGTGATCCACAGGGACATTCTAGCACAGATACGCAGTATTTT

D: .
J: TRBJ2-1
size: few
length: 11
V: TRBV12-3/TRBV12-4
CDR3: CASTRGHEQFF
DNA: TGTGCCAGCACGAGAGGGCATGAGCAGTTCTTC

D: TRBD1
J: TRBJ1-2
size: .
length: 13
V: TRBV29-1
CDR3: CSVRTGAGYGYTF
DNA: TGCAGCGTCCGGACAGGGGCTGGCTATGGCTACACCTTC

D: .
J: TRBJ2-4
size: .
length: 16
V: TRBV7-8
CDR3: CASSFGAATAKNIQYF
DNA: TGTGCCAGCAGCTTCGGGGCCGCTACAGCCAAAAACATTCAGTACTTC

D: TRBD2
J: TRBJ2-5
size: many
length: 16
V: TRBV4-1
CDR3: CASSQGWGGYQETQYF
DNA: TGCGCCAGCAGCCAAGGGTGGGGGGGATACCAAGAGACCCAGTACTTC

D: TRBD2
J: TRBJ2-3
size: .
length: 16
V: TRBV12-3/TRBV12-4
CDR3: CASSSPQRGFTDTQYF
DNA: TGTGCCAGCAGTTCTCCCCAGCGGGGGTTCACAGATACGCAGTATTTT

D: .
J: TRBJ2-3
size: .
length: 13
V: TRBV29-1
CDR3: CSATSGLTDTQYF
DNA: TGCAGCGCCACTTCGGGACTCACAGATACGCAGTATTTT

D: TRBD1
J: TRBJ2-5
size: few
length: 14
V: TRBV5-5
CDR3: CASRFEGTGETQYF
DNA: TGTGCCAGCAGATTCGAAGGGACAGGGGAGACCCAGTACTTC

D: .
J: TRBJ2-7
size: .
length: 15
V: TRBV11-2
CDR3: CASSLPAGITYEQYF
DNA: TGTGCCAGCAGCTTACCGGCAGGGATCACCTACGAGCAGTACTTC

D: .
J: TRBJ2-3
size: many
length: 12
V: TRBV5-6
CDR3: CASSFVADTQYF
DNA: TGTGCCAGCAGCTTTGTGGCGGATACGCAGTATTTT

D: .
J: TRBJ2-2
size: few
length: 15
V: TRBV20-1
CDR3: CSAQGRQENTGELFF
DNA: TGCAGTGCTCAGGGACGGCAGGAGAACACCGGGGAGCTGTTTTTT

D: .
J: TRBJ2-7
size: few
length: 16
V: TRBV7-2
CDR3: CASSLRSRGGHYEQYF
DNA: TGTGCCAGCAGCTTAAGGTCCCGAGGGGGTCACTACGAGCAGTACTTC

D: TRBD1
J: TRBJ2-7
size: .
length: 15
V: TRBV5-5
CDR3: CASSLITGVGDEQYF
DNA: TGTGCCAGCAGCCTAATAACAGGGGTTGGCGACGAGCAGTACTTC

D: .
J: TRBJ2-3
size: .
length: 15
V: TRBV24-1
CDR3: CATSDPQDLGHTQYF
DNA: TGTGCCACCAGTGACCCCCAGGACCTGGGGCATACGCAGTATTTT

D: .
J: TRBJ2-7
size: .
length: 16
V: TRBV4-1
CDR3: CASSQDSDWSSYEQYF
DNA: TGCGCCAGCAGCCAAGACTCTGACTGGAGCTCCTACGAGCAGTACTTC

D: .
J: TRBJ2-5
size: .
length: 14
V: TRBV12-3/TRBV12-4
CDR3: CASSNREFTGTQYF
DNA: TGTGCCAGCAGTAACAGGGAGTTCACTGGGACCCAGTACTTC

D: .
J: TRBJ2-1
size: few
length: 13
V: TRBV5-6
CDR3: CASSDLLRNEQFF
DNA: TGTGCCAGCAGCGACCTCTTGAGGAATGAGCAGTTCTTC

D: TRBD1
J: TRBJ1-4
size: many
length: 15
V: TRBV7-9
CDR3: CASSFYRGGSEKLFF
DNA: TGTGCCAGCAGCTTCTACAGGGGCGGAAGCGAAAAACTGTTTTTT

D: .
J: TRBJ2-1
size: many
length: 12
V: TRBV12-3/TRBV12-4
CDR3: CASSLADYEQFF
DNA: TGTGCCAGCAGTTTAGCCGATTATGAGCAGTTCTTC

D: .
J: TRBJ1-1
size: .
length: 13
V: TRBV12-3/TRBV12-4
CDR3: CASKSQGPTEAFF
DNA: TGTGCCAGCAAGTCACAGGGACCCACTGAAGCTTTCTTT

D: TRBD1
J: TRBJ1-6
size: few
length: 18
V: TRBV5-5
CDR3: CASSLAGTGSSYNSPLHF
DNA: TGTGCCAGCAGCTTGGCCGGGACAGGGAGCTCCTATAATTCACCCCTCCACTTT

D: TRBD2
J: TRBJ2-3
size: .
length: 16
V: TRBV9
CDR3: CASSEHRLAPPDTQYF
DNA: TGTGCCAGCAGCGAACATAGACTAGCTCCCCCAGATACGCAGTATTTT

D: TRBD1
J: TRBJ2-1
size: few
length: 16
V: TRBV9
CDR3: CASSPSPGQGIGEQFF
DNA: TGTGCCAGCAGCCCGTCCCCGGGACAGGGGATAGGTGAGCAGTTCTTC

D: TRBD2
J: TRBJ2-2
size: .
length: 15
V: TRBV6-2/TRBV6-3
CDR3: CASDRGLAITGELFF
DNA: TGTGCCAGCGATCGGGGACTAGCTATCACCGGGGAGCTGTTTTTT

D: .
J: TRBJ1-4
size: .
length: 14
V: TRBV20-1
CDR3: CSARAGVGNEKLFF
DNA: TGCAGTGCTAGAGCGGGCGTGGGTAATGAAAAACTGTTTTTT

D: .
J: TRBJ2-2
size: .
length: 14
V: TRBV24-1
CDR3: CATSTGLNTGELFF
DNA: TGTGCCACCAGCACAGGGTTGAACACCGGGGAGCTGTTTTTT

D: .
J: TRBJ2-5
size: .
length: 12
V: TRBV2
CDR3: CASTPSAETQYF
DNA: TGTGCCAGCACTCCTTCTGCGGAGACCCAGTACTTC

D: .
J: TRBJ2-3
size: few
length: 14
V: TRBV29-1
CDR3: CSVKGNLRTDTQYF
DNA: TGCAGCGTGAAGGGGAATCTACGCACAGATACGCAGTATTTT

D: TRBD2
J: TRBJ2-3
size: many
length: 19
V: TRBV5-1
CDR3: CASTLVLGGGDEGTDTQYF
DNA: TGCGCCAGCACCCTAGTCCTCGGGGGAGGGGACGAGGGCACAGATACGCAGTATTTT

D: .
J: TRBJ1-1
size: .
length: 14
V: TRBV20-1
CDR3: CSAGIGSMNTEAFF
DNA: TGCAGTGCTGGCATAGGGTCAATGAACACTGAAGCTTTCTTT

D: .
J: TRBJ2-7
size: .
length: 14
V: TRBV5-1
CDR3: CASGSLGVSYEQYF
DNA: TGCGCCAGCGGCTCCCTGGGTGTCTCCTACGAGCAGTACTTC

D: .
J: TRBJ2-5
size: few
length: 16
V: TRBV7-2
CDR3: CASSLAPQGLGETQYF
DNA: TGTGCCAGCAGCTTAGCCCCCCAGGGGTTGGGAGAGACCCAGTACTTC

D: TRBD1
J: TRBJ2-6
size: few
length: 19
V: TRBV9
CDR3: CASSESLGQASSGANVLTF
DNA: TGTGCCAGCAGCGAGTCCCTTGGACAGGCGAGCTCTGGGGCCAACGTCCTGACTTTC

D: .
J: TRBJ2-7
size: few
length: 16
V: TRBV12-3/TRBV12-4
CDR3: CASTPESWGNPYEQYF
DNA: TGTGCCAGCACCCCCGAGTCGTGGGGGAACCCCTACGAGCAGTACTTC

D: TRBD2
J: TRBJ2-1
size: .
length: 17
V: TRBV10-3
CDR3: CAISESTSGGGFNEQFF
DNA: TGTGCCATCAGTGAGTCGACAAGCGGGGGTGGTTTTAATGAGCAGTTCTTC

D: TRBD2
J: TRBJ2-1
size: few
length: 15
V: TRBV6-5
CDR3: CASSYEGGPSNEQFF
DNA: TGTGCCAGCAGTTACGAGGGAGGGCCGTCCAATGAGCAGTTCTTC

D: .
J: TRBJ2-7
size: few
length: 14
V: TRBV29-1
CDR3: CSARGGFGIHEQYF
DNA: TGCAGCGCTCGTGGAGGGTTCGGTATCCACGAGCAGTACTTC